The TCR beta chain under discussion was sequenced for a study of identical twins. CDR3 length: 15 amino acids. Trimming cost V 1 base and J 6 bases, with 16 bases left between them. CDR1 and CDR2 (germline): SGHTA, FQGNSA. This clonotype was found many times. MiXCR, run by TCRdb on the 5' RACE reads, gives a single entry per CDR3 protein. The sample yields approximately 620,000 distinct CDR3 sequences, around 8.6% seen once. This sample also appeared in a second study, on yellow fever vaccine responses in identical twins.

This TCR was recovered from a woman aged 18-29 years in good health. The chain has TRBV7-2 and TRBJ2-7, with a possible D match to TRBD2 (5 bases). The sequenced material came from PBMCs. Here the CDR3 DNA reads TGTGCCAGCAGCTTAGATGCCGCCCCGGGATCCGAGCAGTACTTC. Amino acids: CASSLDAAPGSEQYF.